Included here is one TCR beta chain sequence, with context. These data belong to a study of blood T cell repertoires in COVID-19. Across the study: The study drew acute and convalescent COVID-19 samples from the United States, Italy and Spain. The cDNA or gDNA used as material had been derived from T cells, B-cell-depleted T cells, or PBMCs.

In the original workflow: Amplification with reference gene primers provided the estimates of nucleated cell counts. Method: immunoSEQ multiplex PCR; TCRdb's copy keeps in-frame clones and lacks some. V and J calls and clone size follow that table, whereas D and trimming were derived from the DNA. Of about 300,000 clones listed, around 90% are singletons. Germline V gives CDR1 SGHTA, CDR2 FQGNSA. J was trimmed by 0 bases and V by 1 base; bases with no gene match: 3. The CDR3 is 16 residues long. For recovered donors of Cohort 3, there were two negative PCRs, clearance, or symptom resolution. The TCR was taken from a woman in her 30s who had recovered from COVID-19. The sample taken for sequencing was PBMCs or T cells enriched from blood (not recorded which). The rearrangement joins TRBV7-2 to TRBJ1-5; 7 positions agree with TRBD1. The DNA for the CDR3 is TGTGCCAGCAGCTTAGGGACAGGCCTTAGCAATCAGCCCCAGCATTTT. Translated, it gives CASSLGTGLSNQPQHF.